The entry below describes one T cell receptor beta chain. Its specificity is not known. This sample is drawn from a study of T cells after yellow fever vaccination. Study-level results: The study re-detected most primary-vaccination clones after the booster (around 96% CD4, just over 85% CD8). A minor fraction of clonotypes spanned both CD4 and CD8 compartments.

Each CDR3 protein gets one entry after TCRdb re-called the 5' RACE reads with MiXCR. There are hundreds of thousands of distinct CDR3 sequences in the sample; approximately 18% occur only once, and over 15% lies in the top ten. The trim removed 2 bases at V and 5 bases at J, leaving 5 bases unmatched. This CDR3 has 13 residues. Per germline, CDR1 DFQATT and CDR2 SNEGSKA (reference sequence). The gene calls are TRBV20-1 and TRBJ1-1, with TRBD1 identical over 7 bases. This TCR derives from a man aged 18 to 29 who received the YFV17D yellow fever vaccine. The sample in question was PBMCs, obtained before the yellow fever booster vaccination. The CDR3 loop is CSARPDRRTEAFF. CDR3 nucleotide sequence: TGCAGTGCTAGACCGGACAGGAGGACTGAAGCTTTCTTT.